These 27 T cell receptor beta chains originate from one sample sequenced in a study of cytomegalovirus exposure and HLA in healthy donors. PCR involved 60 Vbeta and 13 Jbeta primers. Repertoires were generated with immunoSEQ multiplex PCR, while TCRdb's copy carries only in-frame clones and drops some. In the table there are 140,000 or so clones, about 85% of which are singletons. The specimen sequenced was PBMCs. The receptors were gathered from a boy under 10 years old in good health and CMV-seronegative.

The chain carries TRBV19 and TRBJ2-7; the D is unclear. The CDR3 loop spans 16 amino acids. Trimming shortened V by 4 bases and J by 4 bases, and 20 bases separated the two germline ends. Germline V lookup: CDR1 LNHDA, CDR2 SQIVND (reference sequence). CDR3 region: CASSRRRRLSEYEQYF. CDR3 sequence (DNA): TGTGCCAGTAGTAGGCGTCGACGGCTAAGCGAATACGAGCAGTACTTC.

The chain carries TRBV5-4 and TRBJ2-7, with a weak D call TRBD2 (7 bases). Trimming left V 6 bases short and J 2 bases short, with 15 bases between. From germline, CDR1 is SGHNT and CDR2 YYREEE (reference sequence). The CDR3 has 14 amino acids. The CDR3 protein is CASTQREGAYEQYF. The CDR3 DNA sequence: TGTGCCAGCACCCAAAGGGAGGGGGCCTACGAGCAGTACTTC.

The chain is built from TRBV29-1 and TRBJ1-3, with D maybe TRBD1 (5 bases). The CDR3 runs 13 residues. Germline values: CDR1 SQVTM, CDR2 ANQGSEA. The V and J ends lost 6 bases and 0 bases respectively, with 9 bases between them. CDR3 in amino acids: CSVQENSGNTIYF. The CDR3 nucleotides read TGCAGCGTACAGGAGAACTCTGGAAACACCATATATTTT.

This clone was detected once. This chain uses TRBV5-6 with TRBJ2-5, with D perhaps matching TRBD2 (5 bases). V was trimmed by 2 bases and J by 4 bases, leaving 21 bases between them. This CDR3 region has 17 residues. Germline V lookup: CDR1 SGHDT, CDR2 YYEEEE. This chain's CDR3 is CASSFSGGRNERETQYF. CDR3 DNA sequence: TGTGCCAGCAGCTTTTCTGGCGGGCGAAACGAACGAGAGACCCAGTACTTC.

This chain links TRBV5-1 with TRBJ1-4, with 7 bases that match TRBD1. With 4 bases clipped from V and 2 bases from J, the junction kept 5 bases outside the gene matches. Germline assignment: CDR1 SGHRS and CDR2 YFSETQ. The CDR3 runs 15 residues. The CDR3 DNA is TGCGCCAGCAGCCCAGGGGGAGTGACTAATGAAAAACTGTTTTTT. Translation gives CASSPGGVTNEKLFF.

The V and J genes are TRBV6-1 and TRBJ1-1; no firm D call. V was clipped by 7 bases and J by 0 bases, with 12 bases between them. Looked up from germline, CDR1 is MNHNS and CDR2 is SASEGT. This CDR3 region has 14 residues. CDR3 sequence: CASKHPLMNTEAFF. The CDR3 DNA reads TGTGCCAGCAAGCATCCCCTTATGAACACTGAAGCTTTCTTT.

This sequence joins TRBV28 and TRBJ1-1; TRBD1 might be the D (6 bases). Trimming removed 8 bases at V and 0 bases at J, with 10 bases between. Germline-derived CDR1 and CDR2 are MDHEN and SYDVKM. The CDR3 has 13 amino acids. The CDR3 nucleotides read TGTGCCAGCGGACAGAGTGTGAACACTGAAGCTTTCTTT. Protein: CASGQSVNTEAFF.

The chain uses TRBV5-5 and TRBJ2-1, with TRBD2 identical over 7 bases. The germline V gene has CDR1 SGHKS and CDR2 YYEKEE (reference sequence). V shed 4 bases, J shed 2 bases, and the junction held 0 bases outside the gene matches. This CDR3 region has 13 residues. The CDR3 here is CASSAGAYNEQFF. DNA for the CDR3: TGTGCCAGCAGCGCGGGGGCCTACAATGAGCAGTTCTTC.

The CDR3 spells CASRRQGASTDTQYF. Written as DNA, the CDR3 is TGTGCCAGCAGGCGACAGGGGGCGAGCACAGATACGCAGTATTTT. This sequence joins TRBV6-6 and TRBJ2-3; 10 nucleotides match TRBD1. The CDR3 has 15 residues. The V gene's germline CDR1 is MNHNY and CDR2 SVGAGI (reference sequence). Trimming at V came to 6 bases and at J to 0 bases, leaving 3 bases not matched to a gene.

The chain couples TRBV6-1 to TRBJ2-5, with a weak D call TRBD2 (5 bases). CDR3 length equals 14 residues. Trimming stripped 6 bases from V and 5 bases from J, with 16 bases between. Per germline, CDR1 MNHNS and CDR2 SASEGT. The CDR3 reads CASSRTLALETQYF. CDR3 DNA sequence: TGTGCCAGCAGCCGGACTCTGGCCCTCGAGACCCAGTACTTC.

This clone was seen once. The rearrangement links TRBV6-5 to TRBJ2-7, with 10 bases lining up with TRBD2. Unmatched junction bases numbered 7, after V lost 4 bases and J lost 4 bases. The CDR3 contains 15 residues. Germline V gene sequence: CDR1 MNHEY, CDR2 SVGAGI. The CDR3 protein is CASSSPSGGRYEQYF. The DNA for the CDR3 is TGTGCCAGCAGTTCCCCTAGCGGGGGTCGGTACGAGCAGTACTTC.

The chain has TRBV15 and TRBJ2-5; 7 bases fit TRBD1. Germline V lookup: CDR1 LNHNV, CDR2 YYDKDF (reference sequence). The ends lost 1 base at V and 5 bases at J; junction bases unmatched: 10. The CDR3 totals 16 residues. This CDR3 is CATSRGGTGVRETQYF. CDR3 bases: TGTGCCACCAGCAGAGGGGGAACAGGGGTACGTGAGACCCAGTACTTC.

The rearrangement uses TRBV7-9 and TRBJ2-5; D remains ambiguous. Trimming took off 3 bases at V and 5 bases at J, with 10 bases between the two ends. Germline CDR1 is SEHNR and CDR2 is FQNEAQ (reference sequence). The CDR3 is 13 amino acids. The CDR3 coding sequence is TGTGCCAGCAGCTTCTCTTTTTCGGAGACCCAGTACTTC. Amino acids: CASSFSFSETQYF.

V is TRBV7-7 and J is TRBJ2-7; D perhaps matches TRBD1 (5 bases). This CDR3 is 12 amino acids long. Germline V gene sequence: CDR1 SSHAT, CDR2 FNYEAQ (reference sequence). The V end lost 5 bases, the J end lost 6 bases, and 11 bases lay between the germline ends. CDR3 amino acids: CASSPAQGEQYF. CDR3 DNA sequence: TGTGCCAGCAGCCCGGCTCAGGGCGAGCAGTACTTC.

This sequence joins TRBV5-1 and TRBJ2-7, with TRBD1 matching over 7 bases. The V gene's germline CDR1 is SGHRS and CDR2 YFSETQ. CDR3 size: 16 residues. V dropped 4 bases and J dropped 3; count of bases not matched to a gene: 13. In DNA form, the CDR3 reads TGCGCCAGCAGCATCCTAAGACAGGGAAACTACTACGAGCAGTACTTC. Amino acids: CASSILRQGNYYEQYF.

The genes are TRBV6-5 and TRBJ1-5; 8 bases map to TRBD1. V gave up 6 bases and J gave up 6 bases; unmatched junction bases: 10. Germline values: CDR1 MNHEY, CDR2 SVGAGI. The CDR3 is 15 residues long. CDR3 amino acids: CASRKPGQDLQPQHF. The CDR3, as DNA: TGTGCCAGCAGGAAACCGGGACAGGACCTTCAGCCCCAGCATTTT.

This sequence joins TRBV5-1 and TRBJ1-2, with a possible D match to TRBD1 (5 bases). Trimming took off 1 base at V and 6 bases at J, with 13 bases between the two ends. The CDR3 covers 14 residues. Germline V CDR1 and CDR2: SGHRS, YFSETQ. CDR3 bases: TGCGCCAGCAGCTTGATCGGGGGAGCGGATGGCTACACCTTC. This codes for CASSLIGGADGYTF. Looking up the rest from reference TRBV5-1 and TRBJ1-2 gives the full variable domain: KAGVTQTPRYLIKTRGQQVTLSCSPISGHRSVSWYQQTPGQGLQFLFEYFSETQRNKGNFPGRFSGRQFSNSRSEMNVSTLELGDSALYLCASSLIGGADGYTFGSGTRLTVV.

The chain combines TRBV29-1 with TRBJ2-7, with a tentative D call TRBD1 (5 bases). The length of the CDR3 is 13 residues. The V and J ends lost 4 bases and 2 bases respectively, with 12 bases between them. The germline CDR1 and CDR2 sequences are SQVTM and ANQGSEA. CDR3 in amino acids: CSVGGGNPYEQYF. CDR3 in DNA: TGCAGCGTTGGGGGCGGTAACCCCTACGAGCAGTACTTC.

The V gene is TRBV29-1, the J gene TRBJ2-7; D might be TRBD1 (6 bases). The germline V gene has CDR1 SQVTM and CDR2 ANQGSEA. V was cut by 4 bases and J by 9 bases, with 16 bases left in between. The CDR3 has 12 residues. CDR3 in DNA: TGCAGCGTTGTTCCGGGTCGAGGGGGGCAGTACTTC. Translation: CSVVPGRGGQYF.

CDR3 DNA: TGTGCCAGCAGTTACTCGGGGACAGGGGTCGAGCAGTACTTC. It yields the protein CASSYSGTGVEQYF. The gene calls are TRBV6-5 and TRBJ2-5, with 10 positions matching TRBD1. The tail of the sequence fits TRBJ2-7 better, so the J call may be wrong. This CDR3 contains 14 residues. Germline V gene lookup returns CDR1 MNHEY and CDR2 SVGAGI.

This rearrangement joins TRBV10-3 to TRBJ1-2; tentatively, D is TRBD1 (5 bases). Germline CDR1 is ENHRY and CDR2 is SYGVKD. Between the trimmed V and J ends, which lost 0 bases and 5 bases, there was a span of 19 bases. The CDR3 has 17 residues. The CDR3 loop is CAISESSLRDLEYGYTF. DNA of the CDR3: TGTGCCATCAGTGAGTCGTCGCTCAGGGATTTAGAATATGGCTACACCTTC.

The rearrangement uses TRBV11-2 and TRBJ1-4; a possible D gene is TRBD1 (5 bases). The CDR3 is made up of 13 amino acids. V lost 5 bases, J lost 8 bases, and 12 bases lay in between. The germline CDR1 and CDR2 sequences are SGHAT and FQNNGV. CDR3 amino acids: CASSQSGLEKLFF. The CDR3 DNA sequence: TGTGCCAGCAGCCAATCAGGGTTGGAAAAACTGTTTTTT.

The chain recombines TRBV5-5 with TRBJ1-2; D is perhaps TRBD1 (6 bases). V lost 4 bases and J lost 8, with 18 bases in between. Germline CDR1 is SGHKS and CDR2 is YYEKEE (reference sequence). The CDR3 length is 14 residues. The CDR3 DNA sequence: TGTGCCAGCAGCCTAATTAGGGGGTCCCGCGGCTACACCTTC. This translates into CASSLIRGSRGYTF.

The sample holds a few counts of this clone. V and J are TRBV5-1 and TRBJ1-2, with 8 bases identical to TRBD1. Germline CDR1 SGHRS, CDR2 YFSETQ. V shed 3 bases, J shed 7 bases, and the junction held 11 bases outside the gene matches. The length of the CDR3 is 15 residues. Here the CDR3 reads CASSSGATGAFGYTF. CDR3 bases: TGCGCCAGCAGCTCCGGAGCGACAGGGGCTTTTGGCTACACCTTC.

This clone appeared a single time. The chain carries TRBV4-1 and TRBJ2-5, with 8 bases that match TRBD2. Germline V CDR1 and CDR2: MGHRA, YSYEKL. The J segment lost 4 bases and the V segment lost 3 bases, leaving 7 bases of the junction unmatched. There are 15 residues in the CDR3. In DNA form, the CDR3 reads TGCGCCAGCAGCCATCCCAGCGGGAGTAGAGAGACCCAGTACTTC. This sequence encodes CASSHPSGSRETQYF.

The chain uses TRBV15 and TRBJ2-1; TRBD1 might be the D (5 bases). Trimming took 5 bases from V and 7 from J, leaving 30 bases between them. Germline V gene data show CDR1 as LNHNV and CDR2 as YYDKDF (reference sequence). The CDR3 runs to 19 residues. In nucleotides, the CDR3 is TGTGCCACCAGCCAGGGAAGGAGTCCGTTGGGCCTCCGCCTAAATGAGCAGTTCTTC. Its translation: CATSQGRSPLGLRLNEQFF.

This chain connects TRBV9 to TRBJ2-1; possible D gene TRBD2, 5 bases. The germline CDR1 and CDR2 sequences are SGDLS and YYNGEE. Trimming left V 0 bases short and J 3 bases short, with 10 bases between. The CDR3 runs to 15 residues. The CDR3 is CASSVGGSFYNEQFF. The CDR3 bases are TGTGCCAGCAGCGTAGGAGGGAGTTTCTACAATGAGCAGTTCTTC.